What follows are 27 T cell receptor beta chains derived from one specimen sequenced in a study of cytomegalovirus exposure and HLA in healthy donors. The protocol was immunoSEQ multiplex PCR, while the TCRdb copy is restricted to in-frame clones and leaves out a portion. The sample has under 200,000 clones; 90% to 97% are singletons. The sample consisted of PBMCs. The receptors stem from a woman aged 18 to 35 in good health and CMV-seronegative.

This chain joins TRBV4-1 and TRBJ2-7, with D unclear. Germline V lookup: CDR1 MGHRA, CDR2 YSYEKL. The V gene lost 0 bases and the J gene lost 2 bases, with 14 bases spanning the gap. This CDR3 is 16 amino acids long. CDR3 sequence (DNA): TGCGCCAGCAGCCAAGAGACAACCGAAAAAGCCTACGAGCAGTACTTC. It translates to CASSQETTEKAYEQYF.

CDR3 sequence (DNA): TGCGCCAGCAGCCACCACGGGACTACCAACACCGGGGAGCTGTTTTTT. This encodes CASSHHGTTNTGELFF. The chain carries TRBV4-3 and TRBJ2-2, with 7 nucleotides matching TRBD2. CDR1 LGHNA and CDR2 YSLEER come from the germline V gene. V lost 3 bases and J lost 2; bases outside the gene matches: 6. CDR3 length: 16 residues.

This rearrangement joins TRBV7-9 to TRBJ1-2; D gene uncertain. Germline CDR1 and CDR2: SEHNR and FQNEAQ (reference sequence). This CDR3 is 14 amino acids long. Trimming removed 4 bases at V and 7 bases at J, with 16 bases between. The CDR3 nucleotides are TGTGCCAGCAGCTCCCGTGAGGCCCTCGGTGGCTACACCTTC. It is translated as CASSSREALGGYTF.

The rearrangement joins TRBV19 to TRBJ1-1; tentatively, D is TRBD1 (6 bases). The length of the CDR3 is 13 residues. The germline gives CDR1 LNHDA, CDR2 SQIVND (reference sequence). Trimming removed 4 bases from V and 4 bases from J, with 10 bases in between. CDR3 sequence: CASSKQGITEAFF. CDR3 DNA: TGTGCCAGTAGTAAACAGGGAATCACTGAAGCTTTCTTT. Drawing the rest from reference TRBV19 and TRBJ1-1, the complete variable domain is DGGITQSPKYLFRKEGQNVTLSCEQNLNHDAMYWYRQDPGQGLRLIYYSQIVNDFQKGDIAEGYSVSREKKESFPLTVTSAQKNPTAFYLCASSKQGITEAFFGQGTRLTVV.

This clone was observed once. The chain has TRBV7-2 and TRBJ2-7, with 10 bases lining up with TRBD2. V gave up 4 bases and J gave up 5 bases; unmatched junction bases: 11. Germline V gene lookup returns CDR1 SGHTA and CDR2 FQGNSA. This CDR3 spans 16 amino acids. In DNA form, the CDR3 reads TGTGCCAGCAGCTCCCCAACAGCGGGGGGGCCAGACGAGCAGTACTTC. Its translation: CASSSPTAGGPDEQYF.

This chain connects TRBV9 to TRBJ2-2, with 12 positions matching TRBD2. CDR3 length equals 18 residues. CDR1 and CDR2 from the germline V gene are SGDLS and YYNGEE. V lost 1 base, J lost 0 bases, and 4 bases stayed unmatched. CDR3 DNA: TGTGCCAGCAGCGTAACTGGACTAGCGGGATCGAACACCGGGGAGCTGTTTTTT. It encodes CASSVTGLAGSNTGELFF.

This clone was detected only once. The chain links TRBV7-3 to TRBJ2-1, with TRBD2 matching 13 bases. The germline V gene encodes CDR1 SGHTA and CDR2 FQGTGA. The CDR3 is 18 amino acids. J gave up 4 bases and V 5 bases, and 11 bases lay outside the gene matches. The CDR3 spells CASSHYPGLAGEYNEQFF. As DNA, the CDR3 is TGTGCCAGCAGCCATTACCCCGGACTAGCGGGGGAGTACAATGAGCAGTTCTTC.

V gene TRBV5-6 combines with J gene TRBJ1-6; D is ambiguous. CDR3 length: 12 amino acids. CDR1 and CDR2 from the germline V gene are SGHDT and YYEEEE. Between the trimmed V and J ends, which lost 4 bases and 7 bases, there was a span of 6 bases. This CDR3 reads CASSVRNSPLHF. For the CDR3, the DNA is TGTGCCAGCAGCGTCAGAAATTCACCCCTCCACTTT.

The chain links TRBV18 to TRBJ2-1; TRBD1 matches 8 bases. The CDR3 covers 15 residues. V trimming: 3 bases; J trimming: 7 bases; junction bases outside the gene matches: 8. Germline values: CDR1 KGHSH, CDR2 LQKENI. The CDR3 here is CASSPASGGRNEQFF. The CDR3 bases are TGTGCCAGCTCACCCGCGTCAGGGGGCAGGAATGAGCAGTTCTTC.

V and J are TRBV5-4 and TRBJ2-3; possibly TRBD2 for D (6 bases). Per the germline V gene, CDR1 is SGHNT and CDR2 is YYREEE (reference sequence). This CDR3 is built from 14 residues. V was pared by 7 bases and J by 1 base, with 13 bases between. DNA for the CDR3: TGTGCCAGCCACTCTCAGCGGGGCACAGATACGCAGTATTTT. This translates into CASHSQRGTDTQYF.

The chain couples TRBV6-1 to TRBJ2-7; perhaps TRBD1 as D (7 bases). This CDR3 is built from 13 residues. Trimming shortened V by 2 bases and J by 9 bases, and 14 bases separated the two germline ends. CDR1 and CDR2 (germline): MNHNS, SASEGT. The CDR3 bases are TGTGCCAGCAGTGAACAGCCAGGGGGGAGGCAGTACTTC. This translates into CASSEQPGGRQYF.

The chain combines TRBV9 with TRBJ2-2; weak D call: TRBD2 (6 bases). V was shortened by 0 bases and J by 1 base, with 7 bases between the two germline ends. The germline V gene encodes CDR1 SGDLS and CDR2 YYNGEE. CDR3 length: 15 amino acids. CDR3 sequence reads: CASSVGRGNTGELFF. DNA of the CDR3: TGTGCCAGCAGCGTAGGGCGGGGGAACACCGGGGAGCTGTTTTTT.

The genes are TRBV25-1 and TRBJ1-2; 9 nucleotides match TRBD1. V was pared by 3 bases and J by 7 bases, with 6 bases of the junction left unmatched. The length of the CDR3 is 14 residues. Germline CDR1 MGHDK, CDR2 SYGVNS. CDR3 coding DNA: TGTGCCAGCAGTGACCCGGGGACAGGGCCTGGCTACACCTTC. This translates into CASSDPGTGPGYTF.

This chain uses TRBV6-4 with TRBJ1-6; possible D gene TRBD1, 5 bases. Trimming left V 6 bases short and J 6 bases short, with 15 bases between. This CDR3 is 15 amino acids long. CDR1 is MRHNA and CDR2 is SNTAGT in the germline V gene. The CDR3 DNA is TGTGCCAGCAGGAGTTGGGGGGGTAGTAATTCACCCCTCCACTTT. It is translated as CASRSWGGSNSPLHF.

The chain has TRBV12-5 and TRBJ1-5, with 10 bases fitting TRBD1. The germline V gene has CDR1 LGHNT and CDR2 FRNRAP. J gave up 4 bases and V 7 bases, and 7 bases lay outside the gene matches. This CDR3 is built from 15 residues. DNA for the CDR3: TGTGCTAGTGCCGCAGACAGGGGGCCTAATCAGCCCCAGCATTTT. As protein: CASAADRGPNQPQHF.

The rearrangement uses TRBV6-5 and TRBJ2-7, with a possible D match to TRBD2 (6 bases). The germline V and J ends were trimmed by 4 bases and 3 bases, with 16 bases remaining between them. This CDR3 is built from 15 residues. Looked up from germline, CDR1 is MNHEY and CDR2 is SVGAGI. The DNA for the CDR3 is TGTGCCAGCAGTTCGGGGGTGGGCACCAACTACGAGCAGTACTTC. This encodes CASSSGVGTNYEQYF.

J is TRBJ2-7 and V is TRBV5-4; 7 bases align to TRBD2. From germline, CDR1 is SGHNT and CDR2 YYREEE (reference sequence). The CDR3 spans 16 residues. J was trimmed by 5 bases and V by 0 bases; bases with no gene match: 11. CDR3 region: CASSLAGGRSLHEQYF. The CDR3 DNA reads TGTGCCAGCAGCTTGGCGGGGGGACGATCTCTCCACGAGCAGTACTTC.

The chain links TRBV4-1 to TRBJ1-1, with TRBD1 identical over 9 bases. The CDR3 runs to 19 residues. Losses at the gene ends were 2 bases for V and 1 base for J; bases not matched to a gene: 14. Germline loops: CDR1 MGHRA, CDR2 YSYEKL. CDR3: CASSQLGGTGYASNTEAFF. As DNA, the CDR3 is TGCGCCAGCAGCCAATTAGGGGGGACAGGGTACGCTTCGAACACTGAAGCTTTCTTT.

The CDR3 coding sequence is TGTGCCAGCAGCGTAGCTGGGGGGGGGTGGCCCCAGCATTTT. Its translation is CASSVAGGGWPQHF. This sequence joins TRBV9 and TRBJ1-5, with TRBD1 as a possible D gene (5 bases). Trimming stripped 0 bases from V and 9 bases from J, with 13 bases between. The germline V gene has CDR1 SGDLS and CDR2 YYNGEE. The CDR3 has 14 amino acids. Using reference TRBV9 and TRBJ1-5 for the parts outside the CDR3, the full variable domain is DSGVTQTPKHLITATGQRVTLRCSPRSGDLSVYWYQQSLDQGLQFLIQYYNGEERAKGNILERFSAQQFPDLHSELNLSSLELGDSALYFCASSVAGGGWPQHFGDGTRLSIL.

This chain joins TRBV7-9 and TRBJ1-2, with 9 bases matching TRBD1. Germline CDR1 SEHNR, CDR2 FQNEAQ (reference sequence). CDR3 length: 15 residues. V lost 5 bases and J lost 8; bases outside the gene matches: 12. The CDR3 region is CASSPEWTGERGYTF. The CDR3 DNA is TGTGCCAGCAGCCCCGAATGGACAGGGGAACGGGGCTACACCTTC.

The gene calls are TRBV15 and TRBJ1-2; possibly TRBD1 for D (5 bases). V gave up 0 bases and J gave up 14 bases, with 13 bases separating them. The CDR3 runs to 12 residues. Germline CDR1 is LNHNV and CDR2 is YYDKDF (reference sequence). The CDR3 sequence: CATSRDGRVETF. CDR3 nucleotide sequence: TGTGCCACCAGCAGAGATGGCAGGGTAGAAACCTTC.

The chain is built from TRBV6-1 and TRBJ1-5; possibly TRBD1 for D (5 bases). Per the germline V gene, CDR1 is MNHNS and CDR2 is SASEGT. The CDR3 runs to 13 residues. The germline V and J ends were trimmed by 6 bases and 4 bases, with 10 bases remaining between them. The CDR3 DNA follows: TGTGCCAGCAGGGGGCTCTCGAATCAGCCCCAGCATTTT. It specifies CASRGLSNQPQHF.

This sequence joins TRBV5-4 and TRBJ2-3, with 11 positions matching TRBD2. The CDR3 is 16 amino acids. Per germline, CDR1 SGHNT and CDR2 YYREEE (reference sequence). The V gene end was trimmed by 0 bases and the J gene end by 2 bases; junction bases not matched to a gene: 2. CDR3 DNA: TGTGCCAGCAGCTTGGGACTAGCGGGAATCACAGATACGCAGTATTTT. Residues: CASSLGLAGITDTQYF.

This clone appeared once. The CDR3, as DNA: TGTGCCAGCAGTTTAACAGGGGGCGGTTCACCCCTCCACTTT. It codes for CASSLTGGGSPLHF. This chain connects TRBV27 to TRBJ1-6; 9 bases align to TRBD1. The CDR3 has 14 residues. The trim removed 2 bases at V and 9 bases at J, leaving 2 bases unmatched. The germline V gene has CDR1 MNHEY and CDR2 SMNVEV (reference sequence).

The chain is built from TRBV6-6 and TRBJ1-2; maybe TRBD1 (5 bases). The V and J ends lost 5 bases and 5 bases respectively, with 9 bases between them. Germline V gives CDR1 MNHNY, CDR2 SVGAGI (reference sequence). The CDR3 is made up of 12 amino acids. The CDR3 nucleotides are TGTGCCAGCAGTCCCGACAGTTATGGCTACACCTTC. The encoded protein is CASSPDSYGYTF.

CDR3 sequence reads: CASSRRGQEAFF. The CDR3 region has the DNA TGTGCCAGCAGCAGAAGGGGACAGGAAGCTTTCTTT. The chain uses TRBV7-2 and TRBJ1-1, with 7 bases that match TRBD1. This CDR3 region has 12 residues. Germline lookup yields CDR1 SGHTA and CDR2 FQGNSA. The V segment lost 5 bases and the J segment 8 bases; nucleotides outside the gene matches: 5.

The chain is built from TRBV7-8 and TRBJ2-6, with 7 bases that match TRBD2. This CDR3 spans 17 amino acids. V lost 1 base and J lost 1; bases outside the gene matches: 4. Germline V gene data show CDR1 as SGHVS and CDR2 as FQNEAQ. DNA for the CDR3: TGTGCCAGCAGCTTAGTGTGGGAGGGGTCTGGGGCCAACGTCCTGACTTTC. Translated: CASSLVWEGSGANVLTF.